A selection of T cell receptor beta chains follows, all from one sample in a study of blood T cell repertoires in COVID-19. Measured with immunoSEQ multiplex PCR; TCRdb has only the in-frame clones, and not every one. The table lists about 120,000 clones, about nine tenths of them singletons. Sequencing was done on a sample of peripheral blood. The source is a human donor in a cohort sampled during active COVID-19. Each CDR3 is given with its conserved first and last residue. Each record gives: J gene, D gene, clone size, CDR3 length, V gene, CDR3 DNA, CDR3 protein. The D gene is left open where the match is weak. Size tells how often a clone was seen (once, few, many) or the class of an expanded clone, and some rows leave it out.

TRBJ2-7	-	once	13	TRBV6-5	TGTGCCAGCAGTACATCCAGGTATTTTATGCAGTACTTC	CASSTSRYFMQYF
TRBJ1-2	-	once	18	TRBV27	TGTGCCAGCAGTCGCAGGCGGAAGCGGGGGGACCAGATCTATGGCTACACCTTC	CASSRRRKRGDQIYGYTF
TRBJ1-1	TRBD1	-	14	TRBV2	TGTGCCAGCACACCCTTGGACAGGGCGCGCGAGGCTTTCTTT	CASTPLDRAREAFF
TRBJ1-1	-	-	15	TRBV5-1	TGCGCCAGCAGCTCCCAAACGGACATAAACACTGAAGCTTTCTTT	CASSSQTDINTEAFF
TRBJ2-7	TRBD1	-	13	TRBV15	TGTGCCACCAGCGAGGGACAGTACTACGAGCAGTACTTC	CATSEGQYYEQYF
TRBJ2-7	-	-	13	TRBV18	TGTGCCAGCTCACCCACGCAGACGGGGGAGCAGTACTTC	CASSPTQTGEQYF
TRBJ1-3	TRBD1	-	17	TRBV18	TGTGCCAGCTCACCCCGGGACAGGGGCGAATCTGGAAACACCATATATTTT	CASSPRDRGESGNTIYF
TRBJ2-6	-	-	18	TRBV14	TGTGCCAGCAGCCAAGGATGGCAGGGGGGCTCTGGGGCCAACGTCCTGACTTTC	CASSQGWQGGSGANVLTF
TRBJ2-3	TRBD1	-	14	TRBV4-1	TGCGCCAGCAGCCAGGGACAGAGCACAGATACGCAGTATTTT	CASSQGQSTDTQYF
TRBJ2-6	-	once	13	TRBV10-1	TGCGCCAGCGGAAGGAGTGGGGCCAACGTCCTGACTTTC	CASGRSGANVLTF
TRBJ2-7	TRBD1	-	15	TRBV27	TGTGCCAGCAGTTTCCCCCGGGACAGAACCTACGAGCAGTACTTC	CASSFPRDRTYEQYF
TRBJ2-3	-	-	17	TRBV12-1	TGTGCCAGCAGCTTTTCTGTAGTGCAGCGATGCACAGATACGCAGTATTTT	CASSFSVVQRCTDTQYF
TRBJ2-7	TRBD1	-	15	TRBV10-1	TGCGCCAGCAGTGGGAAAGGACAGGGGGCCTACGAGCAGTACTTC	CASSGKGQGAYEQYF
TRBJ1-2	TRBD1	-	14	TRBV5-1	TGCGCCAGCAGCTTTGGGACAGCAAACTATGGCTACACCTTC	CASSFGTANYGYTF
TRBJ2-7	TRBD1	-	13	TRBV29-1	TGCAGCGTTAAACTTACAGGGGGCTACGAGCAGTACTTC	CSVKLTGGYEQYF
TRBJ2-1	-	few	15	TRBV5-1	TGCGCCAGCAGCTTGGGAGCGCTCTCCTACAATGAGCAGTTCTTC	CASSLGALSYNEQFF
TRBJ2-2	-	-	15	TRBV3-1/TRBV3-2	TGTGCCAGCAGCCAAGACGTATCGAACACCGGGGAGCTGTTTTTT	CASSQDVSNTGELFF
TRBJ2-3	TRBD2	-	15	TRBV27	TGTGCCAGCAGTTTCCTCTCCCAAGCGGGAGGTACGCAGTATTTT	CASSFLSQAGGTQYF
TRBJ1-2	-	-	13	TRBV27	TGTGCCAGCACCAAGGACAGTGGCTATGGCTACACCTTC	CASTKDSGYGYTF
TRBJ2-7	TRBD2	-	16	TRBV5-4	TGTGCCAGCAGCTTGACTAGCGGGAGTCTTTACTACGAGCAGTACTTC	CASSLTSGSLYYEQYF
TRBJ2-5	-	-	15	TRBV5-1	TGCGCCAGCAGCGGAGGGGGCGGTAATCAAGAGACCCAGTACTTC	CASSGGGGNQETQYF
TRBJ1-1	-	-	13	TRBV19	TGTGCCAGTAGTATCCAGGAGAACACTGAAGCTTTCTTT	CASSIQENTEAFF